These 17 T cell receptor beta chains came from one sample sequenced in a study of cytomegalovirus exposure and HLA in healthy donors. PCR primers comprised 60 Vbeta and 13 Jbeta primers. Some clones are missing from TCRdb's copy, which holds only in-frame ones; the method was immunoSEQ multiplex PCR. The sample yields 100,000 to 150,000 clones, around two thirds seen once. The sample taken for sequencing was PBMCs. Receptor source: a woman aged 40 to 55 in good health and CMV-seropositive.

The gene calls are TRBV5-1 and TRBJ2-5; TRBD2 is a possible D gene (5 bases). Trimming stripped 2 bases from V and 0 bases from J, with 8 bases between. Germline V gene sequence: CDR1 SGHRS, CDR2 YFSETQ. The CDR3 spans 14 residues. CDR3 bases: TGCGCCAGCAGCTTAGAGCGGAACCAAGAGACCCAGTACTTC. Translated, it gives CASSLERNQETQYF.

This clone occurred a few times. The V gene is TRBV6-5, the J gene TRBJ2-5; 9 bases align to TRBD1. The DNA end favors TRBJ2-7, so the J call may be wrong. The V gene's germline CDR1 is MNHEY and CDR2 SVGAGI. The CDR3 consists of 15 residues. CDR3 amino acids: CASSYSGTGKDEQYF. CDR3 sequence (DNA): TGTGCCAGCAGTTACTCCGGGACAGGGAAGGACGAGCAGTACTTC.

In regard to this clone: At the DNA level, this CDR3 is encoded by other sequences in the same sample as well. The chain employs TRBV20-1 and TRBJ1-1; TRBD1 aligns across 7 bases. CDR1 is DFQATT and CDR2 is SNEGSKA in the germline V gene (reference sequence). Trimming took 6 bases from V and 5 from J; bases not matched to a gene: 3. The CDR3 contains 11 residues. CDR3 in DNA: TGCAGTGCAAGACAGGGAACTGAAGCTTTCTTT. It codes for CSARQGTEAFF.

The chain joins TRBV6-5 to TRBJ2-2; possible D gene TRBD2, 5 bases. V shed 2 bases and J shed 1 base, with 5 bases lying between them. Looked up from germline, CDR1 is MNHEY and CDR2 is SVGAGI. The CDR3 totals 14 residues. The DNA of the CDR3 is TGTGCCAGCAGTTACGGGAGGAACACCGGGGAGCTGTTTTTT. As protein: CASSYGRNTGELFF.

This clone was picked up a small number of times. The rearrangement links TRBV12-5 to TRBJ2-3; TRBD2 agrees at 7 bases. This CDR3 is 14 amino acids long. Germline loops: CDR1 LGHNT, CDR2 FRNRAP. Trimming took 5 bases from V and 4 from J; bases not matched to a gene: 6. CDR3 sequence: CASGLGGLADTQYF. The CDR3 region has the DNA TGTGCTAGTGGTCTCGGGGGGTTGGCAGATACGCAGTATTTT.

A word on this clone: This same CDR3 is encoded by further DNA sequences in the sample. The chain recombines TRBV7-2 with TRBJ2-5; 7 nucleotides match TRBD1. With 5 bases clipped from V and 5 bases from J, the junction kept 5 bases outside the gene matches. CDR1 is SGHTA and CDR2 is FQGNSA in the germline V gene. The CDR3 is 13 amino acids. CDR3 residues: CASSRGGQETQYF. DNA for the CDR3: TGTGCCAGCAGCAGAGGGGGCCAGGAGACCCAGTACTTC.

Comment on this clone: The sample holds other DNA sequences that translate to the same CDR3. The chain combines TRBV29-1 with TRBJ1-1, with TRBD1 matching 9 bases. Losses at the gene ends were 7 bases for V and 6 bases for J; bases not matched to a gene: 9. Germline loops: CDR1 SQVTM, CDR2 ANQGSEA. The CDR3 covers 13 residues. The CDR3 loop reads CSGISGQGSEAFF. CDR3 DNA sequence: TGCAGCGGTATCTCGGGACAGGGTTCTGAAGCTTTCTTT. Variable domain in full (rest from reference TRBV29-1 and TRBJ1-1): SAVISQKPSRDICQRGTSLTIQCQVDSQVTMMFWYRQQPGQSLTLIATANQGSEATYESGFVIDKFPISRPNLTFSTLTVSNMSPEDSSIYLCSGISGQGSEAFFGQGTRLTVV.

This clone was seen a few times. CDR3 protein: CASRSGTYNYGYTF. The CDR3 DNA is TGTGCCAGCAGATCGGGGACTTACAACTATGGCTACACCTTC. The chain recombines TRBV6-5 with TRBJ1-2; D perhaps matches TRBD1 (5 bases). The CDR3 runs to 14 residues. Deletions cut 6 bases from V and 2 bases from J, with 13 bases between. Germline V lookup: CDR1 MNHEY, CDR2 SVGAGI.

The rearrangement joins TRBV11-1 to TRBJ2-1; 7 positions match TRBD1. The CDR3 consists of 14 residues. Germline V CDR1 and CDR2: SGHAT, FQDESV (reference sequence). With V trimmed by 4 bases and J by 7 bases, 7 bases remained unmatched. The CDR3 spells CASSSGQWRNEQFF. The CDR3 region has the DNA TGTGCCAGCAGCTCGGGACAGTGGAGGAATGAGCAGTTCTTC.

The V and J genes are TRBV7-2 and TRBJ2-4; weak D call: TRBD1 (6 bases). The CDR3 is made up of 13 amino acids. V was trimmed by 2 bases and J by 8 bases, leaving 10 bases between them. CDR1 and CDR2 from the germline V gene are SGHTA and FQGNSA. As DNA, the CDR3 is TGTGCCAGCAGCTTACGGCACAGGGACATTCAGTACTTC. This codes for CASSLRHRDIQYF.

This clone has only a few counts. The DNA for the CDR3 is TGCGCCAGCAGCCAAGACCGGACAGGGGGGCAGCCCCAGCATTTT. This sequence encodes CASSQDRTGGQPQHF. The rearrangement joins TRBV4-3 to TRBJ1-5, with 10 bases aligning to TRBD1. This CDR3 is 15 amino acids long. Germline V gene lookup returns CDR1 LGHNA and CDR2 YSLEER. V shed 0 bases and J 7 bases; nucleotides not matched to a gene: 3.

This chain connects TRBV27 to TRBJ1-4; a weak D match, TRBD1 (6 bases). Germline V gene sequence: CDR1 MNHEY, CDR2 SMNVEV (reference sequence). This CDR3 contains 14 residues. V lost 2 bases to trimming and J lost 10 bases, with 14 bases between them. The CDR3 DNA reads as TGTGCCAGCAGTTTAGGTAGGACAGTAGGAAAACTGTTTTTT. It is translated as CASSLGRTVGKLFF. The full variable domain, in which reference TRBV27 and TRBJ1-4 provide the parts outside the CDR3, is EAQVTQNPRYLITVTGKKLTVTCSQNMNHEYMSWYRQDPGLGLRQIYYSMNVEVTDKGDVPEGYKVSRKEKRNFPLILESPSPNQTSLYFCASSLGRTVGKLFFGSGTQLSVL.

The J gene is TRBJ2-2, the V gene TRBV5-4; D gene ambiguous. The CDR3 has 14 residues. CDR1 and CDR2 (germline): SGHNT, YYREEE (reference sequence). Deletions cut 2 bases from V and 3 bases from J, with 8 bases between. This chain's CDR3 is CASSFLTDTGELFF. In DNA form, the CDR3 reads TGTGCCAGCAGCTTCCTTACGGACACCGGGGAGCTGTTTTTT. Full variable domain (missing parts from reference TRBV5-4 and TRBJ2-2): ETGVTQSPTHLIKTRGQQVTLRCSSQSGHNTVSWYQQALGQGPQFIFQYYREEENGRGNFPPRFSGLQFPNYSSELNVNALELDDSALYLCASSFLTDTGELFFGEGSRLTVL.

This rearrangement joins TRBV10-3 to TRBJ2-3; D may be TRBD2 (6 bases). Trimming removed 0 bases from V and 1 base from J, with 11 bases in between. In germline, CDR1 is ENHRY, CDR2 SYGVKD. This CDR3 contains 16 residues. The CDR3 region is CAISESAQRGTDTQYF. In DNA form, the CDR3 reads TGTGCCATCAGTGAGTCTGCCCAGCGGGGCACAGATACGCAGTATTTT.

The V gene is TRBV7-9, the J gene TRBJ2-2; a possible D gene is TRBD1 (5 bases). V lost 5 bases and J lost 2, with 12 bases in between. Per the germline V gene, CDR1 is SEHNR and CDR2 is FQNEAQ (reference sequence). The CDR3 is 15 amino acids. The CDR3: CASSLKGRNTGELFF. The CDR3 DNA reads as TGTGCCAGCAGCCTTAAGGGGCGTAACACCGGGGAGCTGTTTTTT.

The V and J genes are TRBV6-5 and TRBJ2-5; D might be TRBD2 (5 bases). Trimming pared 2 bases from V and 5 bases from J, leaving 15 bases between. This CDR3 comprises 15 residues. CDR1 is MNHEY and CDR2 is SVGAGI in the germline V gene. The CDR3 here is CASSYRGRRGETQYF. The CDR3 DNA reads as TGTGCCAGCAGTTACCGAGGCAGGAGAGGGGAGACCCAGTACTTC.

The chain joins TRBV2 to TRBJ1-5; D remains ambiguous. Germline values: CDR1 SNHLY, CDR2 FYNNEI. The CDR3 runs to 16 residues. Trimming removed 5 bases at V and 1 base at J, with 15 bases between. The CDR3 DNA reads TGTGCCAGCAGTCCCATCGGACGGGAAAGCAATCAGCCCCAGCATTTT. The encoded protein is CASSPIGRESNQPQHF.